This T cell receptor (beta chain) comes out of a study of CD8 T cells in Susac syndrome. RNA, at roughly 0.45 to 1 ug, was reverse transcribed with random hexamers. It was immunoSEQ multiplex PCR that amplified TCR beta CDR3 across 54 Vbeta and 13 Jbeta. TCRdb ran MiXCR on the immunoSEQ multiplex PCR reads and lists one entry per CDR3 protein. The repertoire consists of about 200,000 distinct CDR3 sequences, with about 91% occurring once and the leading ten covering approximately 0.086%. Trimming removed 2 bases from V and 4 bases from J, with 12 bases in between. Germline loops: CDR1 DFQATT, CDR2 SNEGSKA (reference sequence). The CDR3 contains 14 residues.

Sample: CD4+ T cells from PBMCs. This chain uses TRBV20-1 with TRBJ1-3; a weak D match, TRBD1 (6 bases). The sequence came from a human donor with Susac syndrome. This CDR3 reads CSARSAGVGNTIYF. CDR3 DNA sequence: TGCAGTGCTAGATCGGCAGGGGTCGGAAACACCATATATTTT.